This TCR beta chain was obtained from a study of PD-1 blockade in classical Hodgkin lymphoma. Only in-frame clones appear in the TCRdb table, and some are missing; sequencing was by immunoSEQ multiplex PCR. The sample holds 50,000 to 65,000 clones; roughly 92% are singletons and the top ten take around 8%. The ends lost 6 bases at V and 5 bases at J; junction bases unmatched: 6. CDR3 length: 14 residues. CDR1 and CDR2 (germline): MNHNS, SASEGT. Time point indicated: cycle 4 day 1 (C4D1), after less than seven weeks of nivolumab. Relapse after autologous stem cell transplantation occurred in every patient, and brentuximab vedotin exposure varied. Relapsed/refractory classical Hodgkin lymphoma patients had complete, partial or progressive responses.

Sample: peripheral blood mononuclear cells (PBMCs), taken before the fourth cycle of nivolumab. The gene calls are TRBV6-1 and TRBJ1-4; 7 bases are shared with TRBD1. The TCR was taken from a human donor with classical Hodgkin lymphoma. In DNA form, the CDR3 reads TGTGCCAGCAGCCCGACAGGGTCCAATGAAAAACTGTTTTTT. Amino acid sequence: CASSPTGSNEKLFF.